The sequence of this T cell receptor (beta chain) was determined in a study of blood T cell repertoires in COVID-19. Across the study: The analysed material was cDNA or gDNA that came from T cells, B-cell-depleted T cells, or PBMCs.

Generated by immunoSEQ multiplex PCR, the TCRdb table keeps only in-frame clones and is missing some. Found here are 450,000 or so clones, about 87% of them singletons; the top ten hold 0.7% to 1%. Recruited during active infection, patients (from Seattle) were subsequently followed longitudinally. The germline gives CDR1 SGDLS, CDR2 YYNGEE. The CDR3 runs to 15 residues. V gave up 4 bases and J gave up 1 base; unmatched junction bases: 4. J is TRBJ1-5 and V is TRBV9; 8 bases agree with TRBD1. Sequencing was performed on peripheral blood. The source is a man younger than 35 with COVID-19, enrolled during active disease. The CDR3 protein is CASSPGGSSNQPQHF. For the CDR3, the DNA is TGTGCCAGCAGCCCAGGGGGCTCGAGCAATCAGCCCCAGCATTTT.